The rows below give T cell receptor beta chains drawn from one sample of a study of cytomegalovirus exposure and HLA in healthy donors. Assay used: immunoSEQ multiplex PCR; TCRdb lists only in-frame clones, some missing. The table lists over 150,000 clones, 95% to 97% of them singletons. Material for sequencing was PBMCs. These receptors originate from a woman in her late teens or twenties in good health and CMV-seronegative. CDR3s include the opening cysteine and the closing phenylalanine or tryptophan. Each record gives: J gene, clone size, V gene, D gene, CDR3 protein, CDR3 DNA. The D gene is left open where the match is weak. Clone size, where shown, is once, few, many, or a class for clones that have expanded.

J: TRBJ1-2
size: NA
V: TRBV9
D: NA
CDR3: CASSAQQRLGNYGYTF
DNA: TGTGCCAGCAGCGCCCAGCAGCGGTTGGGGAACTATGGCTACACCTTC

J: TRBJ1-1
size: NA
V: TRBV9
D: TRBD1
CDR3: CASSPGGNTEAFF
DNA: TGTGCCAGCAGCCCAGGGGGGAACACTGAAGCTTTCTTT

J: TRBJ1-6
size: NA
V: TRBV11-2
D: NA
CDR3: CASRHQGSPLHF
DNA: TGTGCCAGCAGGCACCAGGGTTCACCCCTCCACTTT

J: TRBJ1-2
size: once
V: TRBV29-1
D: NA
CDR3: CSVGDITYGYTF
DNA: TGCAGCGTTGGGGACATAACCTATGGCTACACCTTC

J: TRBJ1-2
size: NA
V: TRBV5-1
D: NA
CDR3: CASSPGQYGYTF
DNA: TGCGCCAGCAGCCCAGGACAGTATGGCTACACCTTC

J: TRBJ2-1
size: NA
V: TRBV9
D: TRBD1
CDR3: CASSAHRGQHNEQFF
DNA: TGTGCCAGCAGCGCTCACAGGGGCCAGCACAATGAGCAGTTCTTC

J: TRBJ1-1
size: NA
V: TRBV4-3
D: NA
CDR3: CASSQDTQGGRSTEAFF
DNA: TGCGCCAGCAGCCAAGATACCCAGGGAGGGAGAAGCACTGAAGCTTTCTTT

J: TRBJ1-1
size: NA
V: TRBV5-4
D: NA
CDR3: CASSLSMNTEAFF
DNA: TGTGCCAGCAGCTTGTCAATGAACACTGAAGCTTTCTTT

J: TRBJ2-7
size: once
V: TRBV4-2
D: NA
CDR3: CASSQTTGPLPYEQYF
DNA: TGTGCCAGCAGCCAAACCACAGGGCCTTTGCCCTACGAGCAGTACTTC

J: TRBJ1-1
size: NA
V: TRBV14
D: NA
CDR3: CASSPQLNTEAFF
DNA: TGTGCCAGCAGCCCACAACTGAACACTGAAGCTTTCTTT

J: TRBJ2-7
size: NA
V: TRBV12-5
D: TRBD1
CDR3: CASGLGQGTYEQYF
DNA: TGTGCTAGTGGTTTGGGACAGGGTACCTACGAGCAGTACTTC

J: TRBJ1-2
size: NA
V: TRBV5-4
D: NA
CDR3: CASSLQGGYGYTF
DNA: TGTGCCAGCAGCTTGCAGGGTGGCTATGGCTACACCTTC

J: TRBJ2-1
size: once
V: TRBV29-1
D: TRBD2
CDR3: CSVAGGSYNEQFF
DNA: TGCAGCGTAGCGGGGGGCTCTTACAATGAGCAGTTCTTC

J: TRBJ1-1
size: once
V: TRBV11-2
D: NA
CDR3: CASSFAGNTEAFF
DNA: TGTGCCAGCAGCTTCGCCGGGAACACTGAAGCTTTCTTT

J: TRBJ2-3
size: NA
V: TRBV4-3
D: TRBD1
CDR3: CASSQPPGQGARADTQYF
DNA: TGCGCCAGCAGCCAGCCTCCGGGACAGGGGGCCCGTGCAGATACGCAGTATTTT

J: TRBJ1-2
size: NA
V: TRBV30
D: NA
CDR3: CAWTGSGYGYTF
DNA: TGTGCCTGGACAGGCAGTGGCTATGGCTACACCTTC

J: TRBJ2-1
size: NA
V: TRBV7-2
D: NA
CDR3: CASSPPGLLYNEQFF
DNA: TGTGCCAGCAGCCCCCCGGGACTCCTTTACAATGAGCAGTTCTTC

J: TRBJ2-1
size: NA
V: TRBV30
D: NA
CDR3: CAWSVQRGAREQFF
DNA: TGTGCCTGGAGTGTACAACGGGGGGCCAGGGAGCAGTTCTTC

J: TRBJ2-2
size: NA
V: TRBV20-1
D: NA
CDR3: CSASGPGELFF
DNA: TGCAGTGCTAGCGGTCCCGGGGAGCTGTTTTTT

J: TRBJ2-3
size: NA
V: TRBV7-3
D: NA
CDR3: CASSPGGGMPDTQYF
DNA: TGTGCCAGCAGCCCGGGAGGGGGCATGCCAGATACGCAGTATTTT

J: TRBJ1-2
size: NA
V: TRBV25-1
D: NA
CDR3: CASSDRGGGYGYTF
DNA: TGTGCCAGCAGTGATCGGGGGGGCGGCTATGGCTACACCTTC

J: TRBJ1-4
size: NA
V: TRBV30
D: NA
CDR3: CAWTPGEKLFF
DNA: TGTGCCTGGACCCCCGGTGAAAAACTGTTTTTT

J: TRBJ2-7
size: NA
V: TRBV7-2
D: NA
CDR3: CASSSWGGNSSYEQYF
DNA: TGTGCCAGCAGCTCTTGGGGAGGTAATAGCTCCTACGAGCAGTACTTC

J: TRBJ2-7
size: NA
V: TRBV10-1
D: TRBD2
CDR3: CATRSGASSYEQYF
DNA: TGCGCCACCCGAAGCGGGGCCAGCTCCTACGAGCAGTACTTC

J: TRBJ1-1
size: NA
V: TRBV11-2
D: TRBD1
CDR3: CASSLGGRTEAFF
DNA: TGTGCCAGCAGCCTAGGGGGCCGCACTGAAGCTTTCTTT

J: TRBJ2-7
size: NA
V: TRBV5-4
D: NA
CDR3: CASSLRQFSSYEQYF
DNA: TGTGCCAGCAGCTTGCGACAGTTTAGCTCCTACGAGCAGTACTTC

J: TRBJ1-1
size: NA
V: TRBV29-1
D: TRBD1
CDR3: CSVHRLTSQGAAFF
DNA: TGCAGCGTCCATCGATTAACGTCCCAGGGGGCGGCTTTCTTT

J: TRBJ1-2
size: NA
V: TRBV9
D: TRBD1
CDR3: CASSVAYPGTGDGYTF
DNA: TGTGCCAGCAGCGTAGCATACCCCGGGACAGGGGATGGCTACACCTTC

J: TRBJ1-2
size: NA
V: TRBV5-4
D: TRBD1
CDR3: CASSLVGQSYGYTF
DNA: TGTGCCAGCAGCTTGGTGGGACAGAGCTATGGCTACACCTTC

J: TRBJ2-5
size: NA
V: TRBV7-9
D: TRBD1
CDR3: CASSRQGQLVETQYF
DNA: TGTGCCAGCAGCCGACAGGGACAGCTGGTAGAGACCCAGTACTTC

J: TRBJ2-5
size: NA
V: TRBV11-2
D: NA
CDR3: CASSSGGTQETQYF
DNA: TGTGCCAGCAGCTCCGGAGGGACTCAAGAGACCCAGTACTTC

J: TRBJ2-1
size: once
V: TRBV27
D: NA
CDR3: CASSLLANSEQFF
DNA: TGTGCCAGCAGTTTACTAGCGAACTCCGAGCAGTTCTTC

J: TRBJ2-5
size: NA
V: TRBV5-1
D: TRBD2
CDR3: CASSLEGSGKTQYF
DNA: TGCGCCAGCAGCTTGGAAGGTAGCGGGAAGACCCAGTACTTC

J: TRBJ2-7
size: NA
V: TRBV29-1
D: NA
CDR3: CSVWTARFEQYF
DNA: TGCAGCGTTTGGACAGCCAGGTTCGAGCAGTACTTC

J: TRBJ2-3
size: NA
V: TRBV5-1
D: NA
CDR3: CASSLGQIRDIYTQYF
DNA: TGCGCCAGCAGCTTGGGCCAAATTCGCGACATTTACACGCAGTATTTT

J: TRBJ1-1
size: NA
V: TRBV5-4
D: NA
CDR3: CASSLEGGGTEAFF
DNA: TGTGCCAGCAGCTTGGAAGGGGGGGGCACTGAAGCTTTCTTT

J: TRBJ2-2
size: NA
V: TRBV7-2
D: TRBD2
CDR3: CASSFTPPPGLDSGELFF
DNA: TGTGCCAGCAGCTTTACGCCCCCCCCCGGACTAGATTCCGGGGAGCTGTTTTTT

J: TRBJ1-6
size: NA
V: TRBV6-1
D: NA
CDR3: CASSEYGVGSINSPLHF
DNA: TGTGCCAGCAGTGAATACGGGGTAGGAAGTATTAATTCACCCCTCCACTTT

J: TRBJ1-1
size: NA
V: TRBV4-3
D: NA
CDR3: CASSPSGNTEAFF
DNA: TGCGCCAGCAGCCCGTCAGGGAACACTGAAGCTTTCTTT

J: TRBJ2-3
size: NA
V: TRBV2
D: TRBD2
CDR3: CASSDLAVADFTDTQYF
DNA: TGTGCCAGCAGTGACCTAGCGGTAGCGGATTTCACAGATACGCAGTATTTT

J: TRBJ2-3
size: NA
V: TRBV9
D: NA
CDR3: CASSAQTADTQYF
DNA: TGTGCCAGCAGCGCCCAGACAGCAGATACGCAGTATTTT